Shown below are 32 T cell receptor beta chains from a single sample sequenced in a study of beta chain features in type 1 diabetes. cDNA synthesis used the whole RNA isolate, giving expressed TCRB sequences. The data were produced by immunoSEQ multiplex PCR, yet TCRdb's version contains in-frame clones alone and is incomplete. This sample has 500,000 to 700,000 clones; roughly a sixth occur once, and the top ten carry about 0.093%. The sequenced sample consisted of naive CD4+ T cells from blood. These receptors were obtained from a man aged 18 to 29 in good health.

This clone was found a few times. This rearrangement joins TRBV7-2 to TRBJ2-7; D uncertain. With 5 bases removed from V and 0 bases from J, the gap between germline ends came to 17 bases. Germline V lookup: CDR1 SGHTA, CDR2 FQGNSA. The CDR3 runs to 16 residues. The CDR3, as DNA: TGTGCCAGCAGCCCTAAGGCCATTTCGAGCTCCTACGAGCAGTACTTC. Protein sequence: CASSPKAISSSYEQYF.

This clone is a singleton in its sample. The rearrangement joins TRBV19 to TRBJ1-5; D unclear. CDR1 is LNHDA and CDR2 is SQIVND in the germline V gene (reference sequence). The CDR3 has 16 residues. V was pared by 3 bases and J by 0 bases, with 12 bases between. CDR3 sequence reads: CASSIVRTISNQPQHF. The CDR3 nucleotides are TGTGCCAGTAGTATCGTGAGGACTATTAGCAATCAGCCCCAGCATTTT.

The chain employs TRBV25-1 and TRBJ1-4; a weak D match, TRBD1 (5 bases). V gave up 3 bases and J gave up 9 bases, with 17 bases separating them. Per germline, CDR1 MGHDK and CDR2 SYGVNS. This CDR3 is 15 amino acids long. The CDR3 region is CASSDLREMGQKLFF. The CDR3 DNA follows: TGTGCCAGCAGTGACCTCAGGGAGATGGGGCAAAAACTGTTTTTT.

The V and J genes are TRBV7-2 and TRBJ1-5, with 7 bases lining up with TRBD1. Germline V gives CDR1 SGHTA, CDR2 FQGNSA. The CDR3 runs to 15 residues. The V gene end was trimmed by 1 base and the J gene end by 2 bases; junction bases not matched to a gene: 2. The CDR3 spells CASSLDDRGNQPQHF. CDR3 coding DNA: TGTGCCAGCAGCTTAGACGACAGGGGCAATCAGCCCCAGCATTTT.

This clone occurred a few times. V gene TRBV5-1 combines with J gene TRBJ1-2; 7 bases align to TRBD1. Germline CDR1 is SGHRS and CDR2 is YFSETQ. The CDR3 covers 15 residues. The junction had 7 bases not matched to a gene; V was cut back by 3 bases and J by 2 bases. CDR3 DNA sequence: TGCGCCAGCAGCTCTACGCCGGGACAGAACTATGGCTACACCTTC. Translated, it gives CASSSTPGQNYGYTF. Filled out from reference TRBV5-1 and TRBJ1-2, the complete variable domain reads KAGVTQTPRYLIKTRGQQVTLSCSPISGHRSVSWYQQTPGQGLQFLFEYFSETQRNKGNFPGRFSGRQFSNSRSEMNVSTLELGDSALYLCASSSTPGQNYGYTFGSGTRLTVV.

This clone was seen more than once but under ten times. The V gene is TRBV11-2, the J gene TRBJ2-5; perhaps TRBD2 as D (6 bases). V was cut by 6 bases and J by 0 bases, with 8 bases left in between. Germline assignment: CDR1 SGHAT and CDR2 FQNNGV. The CDR3 loop spans 13 amino acids. Here the CDR3 reads CASRRGYQETQYF. Written as DNA, the CDR3 is TGTGCCAGCAGACGGGGGTACCAAGAGACCCAGTACTTC.

This clone has a handful of counts. J is TRBJ2-7 and V is TRBV7-2; D perhaps matches TRBD1 (5 bases). This CDR3 is 14 amino acids long. In germline, CDR1 is SGHTA, CDR2 FQGNSA. V dropped 5 bases and J dropped 1 base, with 12 bases sitting between them. CDR3 sequence (DNA): TGTGCCAGCAGCCCTAGACAGCAGTCCTACGAGCAGTACTTC. This codes for CASSPRQQSYEQYF.

The chain carries TRBV10-3 and TRBJ2-5; TRBD2 agrees at 12 bases. The germline CDR1 and CDR2 sequences are ENHRY and SYGVKD. The junction had 10 bases not matched to a gene; V was cut back by 6 bases and J by 5 bases. The CDR3 totals 16 residues. The CDR3 coding sequence is TGTGCCATCAGCGGTCCTAGCGGGGGGGCCGGGGAGACCCAGTACTTC. It yields the protein CAISGPSGGAGETQYF.

The chain recombines TRBV2 with TRBJ1-3; D call uncertain. Germline V gene sequence: CDR1 SNHLY, CDR2 FYNNEI. The CDR3 totals 13 residues. Trimming left V 2 bases short and J 4 bases short, with 6 bases between. The CDR3 protein is CASSEKGGNTIYF. In DNA, the CDR3 is TGTGCCAGCAGTGAAAAAGGGGGAAACACCATATATTTT.

This clone was seen just once. The chain uses TRBV27 and TRBJ2-1, with TRBD2 matching 13 bases. The germline gives CDR1 MNHEY, CDR2 SMNVEV (reference sequence). The V and J ends lost 5 bases and 4 bases, in that order; junction bases with no gene match: 5. This CDR3 is built from 16 residues. The CDR3 nucleotides are TGTGCCAGCAGTCCAGGGACTAGCGGGGCTTACAATGAGCAGTTCTTC. As protein: CASSPGTSGAYNEQFF.

This clone was counted between two and nine times. V is TRBV10-3 and J is TRBJ1-2; 7 bases are a match to TRBD1. This CDR3 is built from 13 residues. Losses at the gene ends were 0 bases for V and 7 bases for J; bases not matched to a gene: 2. The germline V gene has CDR1 ENHRY and CDR2 SYGVKD. CDR3 nucleotide sequence: TGTGCCATCAGTGAGTCGGGACAGTTTGGCTACACCTTC. Translation gives CAISESGQFGYTF.

This clone was counted only a few times. The chain carries TRBV4-1 and TRBJ1-3; a weak D match, TRBD1 (6 bases). The CDR3 is 17 amino acids. The V end lost 0 bases, the J end lost 0 bases, and 12 bases lay between the germline ends. Germline values: CDR1 MGHRA, CDR2 YSYEKL. The CDR3 coding sequence is TGCGCCAGCAGCCAAGACCTAAACAGGGACTCTGGAAACACCATATATTTT. Its translation: CASSQDLNRDSGNTIYF.

The chain links TRBV28 to TRBJ2-7, with 9 bases that match TRBD1. CDR1 is MDHEN and CDR2 is SYDVKM in the germline V gene. The junction had 6 bases not matched to a gene; V was cut back by 6 bases and J by 3 bases. The CDR3 extends over 14 amino acids. CDR3 in amino acids: CASRPPGQGYEQYF. CDR3 sequence (DNA): TGTGCCAGCAGGCCTCCGGGACAGGGCTACGAGCAGTACTTC. Complete variable domain (other parts from reference TRBV28 and TRBJ2-7): DVKVTQSSRYLVKRTGEKVFLECVQDMDHENMFWYRQDPGLGLRLIYFSYDVKMKEKGDIPEGYSVSREKKERFSLILESASTNQTSMYLCASRPPGQGYEQYFGPGTRLTVT.

This clone was counted a few times. The V call is TRBV7-3, the J call TRBJ2-3, with TRBD2 matching over 10 bases. CDR1 is SGHTA, CDR2 FQGTGA, per germline. The CDR3 loop spans 15 amino acids. The junction had 4 bases not matched to a gene; V was cut back by 7 bases and J by 0 bases. Here the CDR3 reads CASTRAGGSTDTQYF. Here the CDR3 DNA reads TGTGCCAGCACCCGAGCGGGAGGGAGCACAGATACGCAGTATTTT. Using reference TRBV7-3 and TRBJ2-3 for the parts outside the CDR3, the full variable domain is GAGVSQTPSNKVTEKGKYVELRCDPISGHTALYWYRQSLGQGPEFLIYFQGTGAADDSGLPNDRFFAVRPEGSVSTLKIQRTERGDSAVYLCASTRAGGSTDTQYFGPGTRLTVL.

This rearrangement joins TRBV19 to TRBJ2-2; 12 nucleotides match TRBD2. The germline gives CDR1 LNHDA, CDR2 SQIVND (reference sequence). The CDR3 has 19 amino acids. V lost 4 bases, J lost 0 bases, and 9 bases stayed unmatched. CDR3 region: CASSTRTSGDHANTGELFF. CDR3 sequence (DNA): TGTGCCAGTAGTACTCGGACTAGCGGGGATCATGCGAACACCGGGGAGCTGTTTTTT. The full variable domain, with the rest looked up from reference TRBV19 and TRBJ2-2, is DGGITQSPKYLFRKEGQNVTLSCEQNLNHDAMYWYRQDPGQGLRLIYYSQIVNDFQKGDIAEGYSVSREKKESFPLTVTSAQKNPTAFYLCASSTRTSGDHANTGELFFGEGSRLTVL.

This clone was counted a few times. The V and J genes are TRBV28 and TRBJ2-7; maybe TRBD1 (8 bases). CDR3 size: 15 residues. CDR1 is MDHEN, CDR2 SYDVKM, per germline. The V gene lost 4 bases and the J gene lost 0 bases, with 13 bases spanning the gap. The CDR3 sequence: CASSSQGDYSYEQYF. In DNA form, the CDR3 reads TGTGCCAGCAGTTCACAGGGGGACTACTCCTACGAGCAGTACTTC.

This clone has more than one count but fewer than ten. This chain connects TRBV10-3 to TRBJ1-1; 8 bases fit TRBD1. Germline V gene lookup returns CDR1 ENHRY and CDR2 SYGVKD. The length of the CDR3 is 16 residues. With 6 bases clipped from V and 1 base from J, the junction kept 10 bases outside the gene matches. The CDR3 region has the DNA TGTGCCATCAGCCCGACACCAGGACAGGGGAACACTGAAGCTTTCTTT. Its protein product is CAISPTPGQGNTEAFF.

The table lists this clone with a few counts. The chain has TRBV30 and TRBJ1-5; no clear D. The CDR3 is made up of 17 amino acids. The V end lost 1 base, the J end lost 3 bases, and 19 bases lay between the germline ends. CDR1 is GTSNPN, CDR2 SVGIG, per germline (reference sequence). The CDR3 region is CAWSAERVSGDNQPQHF. As DNA, the CDR3 is TGTGCCTGGAGTGCAGAAAGGGTTTCTGGCGACAATCAGCCCCAGCATTTT.

The chain couples TRBV5-1 to TRBJ1-1, with D hard to call. Trimming took off 2 bases at V and 1 base at J, with 12 bases between the two ends. CDR3 length equals 15 residues. Germline-derived CDR1 and CDR2 are SGHRS and YFSETQ. CDR3 sequence reads: CASSLLRDGNTEAFF. As DNA, the CDR3 is TGCGCCAGCAGCTTATTGCGTGACGGGAACACTGAAGCTTTCTTT. The complete variable domain, with remaining parts taken from reference TRBV5-1 and TRBJ1-1, reads KAGVTQTPRYLIKTRGQQVTLSCSPISGHRSVSWYQQTPGQGLQFLFEYFSETQRNKGNFPGRFSGRQFSNSRSEMNVSTLELGDSALYLCASSLLRDGNTEAFFGQGTRLTVV.

In its sample, this clone was seen a few times. Different DNA sequences within this sample yield the same CDR3. The gene calls are TRBV28 and TRBJ1-1; D gene uncertain. V was trimmed by 5 bases and J by 0 bases, leaving 7 bases between them. Germline lookup yields CDR1 MDHEN and CDR2 SYDVKM. The CDR3 runs to 13 residues. CDR3 nucleotide sequence: TGTGCCAGCAGTCCCCCAGTGAACACTGAAGCTTTCTTT. Translating it yields CASSPPVNTEAFF.

This clone was counted between two and nine times. Other nucleotide sequences in the sample specify the same CDR3. The chain carries TRBV6-5 and TRBJ1-2; D perhaps matches TRBD1 (5 bases). Trimming removed 0 bases at V and 2 bases at J, with 7 bases between. Germline CDR1 reads MNHEY; CDR2 reads SVGAGI. This CDR3 is built from 14 residues. The CDR3 DNA is TGTGCCAGCAGTTACTCGCGGGGGAACTATGGCTACACCTTC. Translating gives CASSYSRGNYGYTF.

This clone was found a few times. V gene TRBV27 combines with J gene TRBJ2-7; D ambiguous. The germline gives CDR1 MNHEY, CDR2 SMNVEV (reference sequence). Between the trimmed V and J ends, which lost 5 bases and 0 bases, there was a span of 11 bases. There are 14 residues in the CDR3. This chain's CDR3 is CASSTSRSSYEQYF. The CDR3, as DNA: TGTGCCAGCAGTACAAGTAGGAGCTCCTACGAGCAGTACTTC.

The chain uses TRBV7-3 and TRBJ1-1; D not certain. CDR1 is SGHTA and CDR2 is FQGTGA in the germline V gene. The CDR3 consists of 14 residues. V was cut by 2 bases and J by 1 base, with 8 bases left in between. CDR3 in amino acids: CASSLVGPNTEAFF. The CDR3 coding sequence is TGTGCCAGCAGCTTAGTCGGGCCGAACACTGAAGCTTTCTTT.

This clone was seen a few times. V usage is TRBV7-9 and J usage is TRBJ2-3, with D uncertain. The CDR3 consists of 16 residues. Germline V gives CDR1 SEHNR, CDR2 FQNEAQ (reference sequence). Deletions cut 5 bases from V and 4 bases from J, with 19 bases between. The CDR3 coding sequence is TGTGCCAGCAGCCCCCGACCCCCAGCATTGTCAGATACGCAGTATTTT. Amino acid sequence: CASSPRPPALSDTQYF.

The sample holds a few counts of this clone. The V call is TRBV1, the J call TRBJ2-3. TRBV1 is listed as a pseudogene. There are 15 residues in the CDR3. The CDR3 coding sequence is TGCACCAGCAGCCAAGGGATTCGGCTTGACGAAATGCAGTATTTT. Translation: CTSSQGIRLDEMQYF.

With regard to this clone: The sample contains more than one DNA sequence encoding this CDR3. The J gene is TRBJ2-7, the V gene TRBV21-1. TRBV21-1 is a recognized pseudogene. CDR3 length: 12 amino acids. The CDR3 sequence: CASSKAGYEQYF. For the CDR3, the DNA is TGTGCCAGCAGCAAAGCGGGCTACGAGCAGTACTTC.

CDR3 nucleotides: TGTGCCAGCAGCTTAACCAGGGCAGGGAACTCCTACGAGCAGTACTTC. It encodes CASSLTRAGNSYEQYF. The gene calls are TRBV7-2 and TRBJ2-7, with D perhaps matching TRBD1 (5 bases). CDR1 is SGHTA, CDR2 FQGNSA, per germline. The CDR3 runs 16 residues. V was clipped by 2 bases and J by 0 bases, with 14 bases between them. Combining the CDR3 with reference TRBV7-2 and TRBJ2-7 gives the whole variable domain GAGVSQSPSNKVTEKGKDVELRCDPISGHTALYWYRQSLGQGLEFLIYFQGNSAPDKSGLPSDRFSAERTGGSVSTLTIQRTQQEDSAVYLCASSLTRAGNSYEQYFGPGTRLTVT.

The gene calls are TRBV6-5 and TRBJ1-2; no clear D. This CDR3 has 11 residues. V lost 6 bases to trimming and J lost 6 bases, with 8 bases between them. Germline values: CDR1 MNHEY, CDR2 SVGAGI. This chain's CDR3 is CASRDSNGYTF. The CDR3 DNA sequence: TGTGCCAGCAGAGATAGTAATGGCTACACCTTC.

This clone has a handful of counts. This chain joins TRBV27 and TRBJ2-3, with 7 bases identical to TRBD1. The germline V gene has CDR1 MNHEY and CDR2 SMNVEV (reference sequence). The CDR3 loop spans 13 amino acids. V shed 8 bases and J 2 bases; nucleotides not matched to a gene: 4. For the CDR3, the DNA is TGTGCCAGCGCAGGGGGATACACAGATACGCAGTATTTT. Translating gives CASAGGYTDTQYF.

This chain's CDR3 is CAISYGFSGNTIYF. The CDR3 bases are TGTGCCATCAGCTACGGTTTTTCTGGAAACACCATATATTTT. The chain combines TRBV10-3 with TRBJ1-3; D not certain. Germline V lookup: CDR1 ENHRY, CDR2 SYGVKD. This CDR3 has 14 residues. Between the trimmed V and J ends, which lost 6 bases and 1 base, there was a span of 10 bases.

The chain is built from TRBV28 and TRBJ2-2; D may be TRBD1 (6 bases). The CDR3 runs to 16 residues. V was shortened by 6 bases and J by 5 bases, with 19 bases between the two germline ends. CDR1 is MDHEN, CDR2 SYDVKM, per germline. DNA for the CDR3: TGTGCCAGCAGGTCCCAACAGGGCGAACGGACCGGGGAGCTGTTTTTT. Residues: CASRSQQGERTGELFF.

This clone was seen a handful of times. CDR3 nucleotide sequence: TGTGCCATCAGTGAAGGGACAGGCAATCAGCCCCAGCATTTT. Translated, it gives CAISEGTGNQPQHF. The chain links TRBV10-3 to TRBJ1-5; 7 nucleotides match TRBD1. Germline CDR1 is ENHRY and CDR2 is SYGVKD. The CDR3 totals 14 residues. Germline trimming cut 3 bases from V and 2 bases from J; bases unmatched to any gene: 1.